The clone carrying this T cell receptor (beta chain) was counted ten times or more. Its antigen is unidentified. TCRdb reprocessed the 5' RACE reads via MiXCR and lists one record per CDR3 protein. Of tens of thousands of distinct CDR3 sequences in the sample, 7.5% to 8% were seen once. Germline CDR1 and CDR2: DFQATT and SNEGSKA (reference sequence). V gave up 8 bases and J gave up 4 bases, with 10 bases separating them. This CDR3 region has 11 residues. These data belong to a study of T-cell memory formation after mild COVID-19. General study findings and limits: CD4+ clones that contracted lay mainly in CM and EM; CD8+ ones lay in EMRA.

This TCR was recovered from a man younger than 35 who had mild COVID-19 (a few samples of this study predate the infection). Cell type and time point are not known. The sequenced material came from PBMCs or a T cell subset sorted from them (not recorded which). The chain joins TRBV20-1 to TRBJ2-3; D gene uncertain. This chain's CDR3 is CSPPQADTQYF. The CDR3 bases are TGCAGTCCGCCCCAGGCAGATACGCAGTATTTT.